This TCR beta chain was identified in a study of blood T cell repertoires in COVID-19 (dated by TCRdb to the early 2020s). A note on the overall study: Samples from collaborators originated in the United States, Italy and Spain and spanned both the acute and convalescent phases of COVID-19. The material from the prospective study consisted of cDNA or gDNA derived from T cells, B-cell-depleted T cells, or PBMCs. The dataset comprised deeply sampled blood TCRbeta repertoires from subjects exposed to, actively infected with, or recovered from COVID-19. The repertoires were released in a freely available public database meant as a resource for research on the immune response to SARS-CoV-2. Samples came from the ongoing ImmuneRACE study (first 160 participants) plus 1,254 subjects from 6 global collaborators. A de-identified subject ID, COVID-19 status, age in years and sex were almost always included in the sample metadata. Where available, HLA class I and class II types were obtained from metadata supplied by the sample provider rather than from assay-based typing.

Paper-wide results and their limitations: How much clinical and demographic metadata was included differed by source and by participant, and the metadata was provided uncurated.

Remarks on this clone: What this receptor recognizes is not known. Base-call qualities are not available, and no considerably larger clone is one nucleotide away.

Each collaborating institution followed its own protocols to collect whole blood in K2EDTA tubes. For TCRbeta analysis, collaborators shipped samples as frozen whole blood, isolated PBMCs, or DNA extracted from either of those sample types. The CDR3, from cysteine to phenylalanine, totals 13 residues. Solely the CDR3 DNA is kept, with 39 bases framed from the first base. Trimming takes 4 bases off V and 6 bases off J; junction bases not matched to a gene: 3. The CDR1 and CDR2 encoded by the germline V gene are KGHSH and LQKENI. The immunoSEQ Assay, a bias-controlled multiplex PCR, was used to amplify TCRbeta CDR3 regions from genomic DNA. The original pipeline was this. Nucleated cell counts per sample were estimated from amplification of reference gene primers within the assay. To quantify the absolute abundance of each unique TCRbeta CDR3 rearrangement, sequence reads were collapsed and filtered. For each sample, productive Simpson clonality was calculated as the square root of Simpson's diversity index across productive rearrangements. What TCRdb holds here is the immuneACCESS table cut down to in-frame rearrangements. Part of the clones is not present; checked against another copy, under half of the missing clones reflect an unresolved V gene, and the others are unexplained. The DNA gave D and trimming, while V, J and clone size come from that table. Recorded for this sample are 55,000 to 70,000 clones; around 87% of them occurred a single time. Roughly a tenth of the sample belongs to the ten largest clones.

The rearranged chain carries TRBV18 and TRBJ2-1, and 7 junctional nucleotides match TRBD2. The sample was peripheral blood. The origin of this receptor is a woman aged 18-29 years with acute or convalescent COVID-19. The CDR3 protein: CASSQLASNEQFF. The DNA reads TGTGCCAGCTCACAACTAGCGAGCAATGAGCAGTTCTTC.